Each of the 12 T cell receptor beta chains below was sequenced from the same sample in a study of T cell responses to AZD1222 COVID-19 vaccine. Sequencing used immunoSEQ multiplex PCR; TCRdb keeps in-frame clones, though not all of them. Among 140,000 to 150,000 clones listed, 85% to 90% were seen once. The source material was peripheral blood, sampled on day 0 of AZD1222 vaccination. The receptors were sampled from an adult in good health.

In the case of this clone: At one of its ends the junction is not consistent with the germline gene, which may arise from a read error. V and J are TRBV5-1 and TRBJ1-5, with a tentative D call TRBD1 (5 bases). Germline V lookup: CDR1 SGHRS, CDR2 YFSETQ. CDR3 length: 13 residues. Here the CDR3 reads CASRLEGNQPQHF. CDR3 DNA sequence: TGCGCCAGCCGCTTGGAGGGGAACCAGCCCCAGCATTTT.

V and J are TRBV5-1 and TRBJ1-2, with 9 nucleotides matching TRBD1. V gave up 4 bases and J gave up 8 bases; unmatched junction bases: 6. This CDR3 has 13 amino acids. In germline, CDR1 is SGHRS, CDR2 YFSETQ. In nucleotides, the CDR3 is TGCGCCAGCAGCCCACAGGGGGCGGAGGGCTACACCTTC. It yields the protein CASSPQGAEGYTF.

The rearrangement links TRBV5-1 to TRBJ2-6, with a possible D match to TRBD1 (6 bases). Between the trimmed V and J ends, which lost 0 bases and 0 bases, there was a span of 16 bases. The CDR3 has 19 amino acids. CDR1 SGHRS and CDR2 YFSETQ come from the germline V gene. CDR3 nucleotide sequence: TGCGCCAGCAGCTTGGGTGACACAGGGTGGGGCTCTGGGGCCAACGTCCTGACTTTC. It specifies CASSLGDTGWGSGANVLTF.

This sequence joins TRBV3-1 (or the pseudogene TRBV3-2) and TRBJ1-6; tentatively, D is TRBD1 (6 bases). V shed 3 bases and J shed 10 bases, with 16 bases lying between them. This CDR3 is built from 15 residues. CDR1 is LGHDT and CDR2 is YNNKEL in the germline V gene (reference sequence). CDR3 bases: TGTGCCAGCAGCCAGGGTCTTAGGGGGAACTCACCCCTCCACTTT. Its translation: CASSQGLRGNSPLHF.

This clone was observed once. CDR3 sequence: CASSYSDNLWEQYF. The CDR3 coding sequence is TGTGCCAGCAGTTACTCGGACAACCTCTGGGAGCAGTACTTC. The chain links TRBV6-5 to TRBJ2-7, with D possibly matching TRBD1 (5 bases). V lost 0 bases and J 7 bases, leaving 13 bases between the germline ends. CDR3 length: 14 residues. Germline assignment: CDR1 MNHEY and CDR2 SVGAGI.

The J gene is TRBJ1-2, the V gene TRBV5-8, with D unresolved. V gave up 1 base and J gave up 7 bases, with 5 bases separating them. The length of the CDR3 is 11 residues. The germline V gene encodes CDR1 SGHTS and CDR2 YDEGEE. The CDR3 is CASSLPGGYTF. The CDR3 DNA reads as TGTGCCAGCAGCTTGCCAGGTGGCTACACCTTC.

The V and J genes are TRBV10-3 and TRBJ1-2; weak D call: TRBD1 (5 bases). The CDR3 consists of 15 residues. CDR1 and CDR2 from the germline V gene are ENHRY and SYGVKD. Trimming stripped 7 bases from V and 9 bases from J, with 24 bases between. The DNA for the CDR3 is TGTGCCATCAAACCGGATTCCGGGACGGTGGCAAGCTACACCTTC. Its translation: CAIKPDSGTVASYTF.

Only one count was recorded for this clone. The CDR3 nucleotides read TGTGCCAGCAGTTTAGTTCGCGAGCAGTACTTC. Amino acid sequence: CASSLVREQYF. The chain uses TRBV27 and TRBJ2-7; D not resolved. Germline-derived CDR1 and CDR2 are MNHEY and SMNVEV (reference sequence). Trimming cost V 2 bases and J 6 bases, with 5 bases left between them. This CDR3 is 11 amino acids long.

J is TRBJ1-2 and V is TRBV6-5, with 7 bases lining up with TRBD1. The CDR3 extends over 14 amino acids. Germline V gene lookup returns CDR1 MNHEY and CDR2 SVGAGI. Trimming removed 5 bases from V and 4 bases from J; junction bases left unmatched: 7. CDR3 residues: CASSRQGAFYGYTF. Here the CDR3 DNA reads TGTGCCAGCAGTCGACAGGGTGCCTTCTATGGCTACACCTTC.

The CDR3 bases are TGTGCCAGCAGCCCCCTCCCGCCAAATGGCTACACCTTC. Residues: CASSPLPPNGYTF. The chain has TRBV16 and TRBJ1-2; no reliable D call. Trimming took off 4 bases at V and 6 bases at J, with 12 bases between the two ends. The CDR3 contains 13 residues. Germline CDR1 and CDR2: KGHSY and FQNENV.

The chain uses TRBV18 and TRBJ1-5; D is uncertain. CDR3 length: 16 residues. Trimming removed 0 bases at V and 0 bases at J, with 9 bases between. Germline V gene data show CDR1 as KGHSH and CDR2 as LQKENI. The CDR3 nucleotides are TGTGCCAGCTCACCACCGGGGAGAGATAGCAATCAGCCCCAGCATTTT. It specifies CASSPPGRDSNQPQHF. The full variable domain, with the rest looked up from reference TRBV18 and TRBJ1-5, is NAGVMQNPRHLVRRRGQEARLRCSPMKGHSHVYWYRQLPEEGLKFMVYLQKENIIDESGMPKERFSAEFPKEGPSILRIQQVVRGDSAAYFCASSPPGRDSNQPQHFGDGTRLSIL.

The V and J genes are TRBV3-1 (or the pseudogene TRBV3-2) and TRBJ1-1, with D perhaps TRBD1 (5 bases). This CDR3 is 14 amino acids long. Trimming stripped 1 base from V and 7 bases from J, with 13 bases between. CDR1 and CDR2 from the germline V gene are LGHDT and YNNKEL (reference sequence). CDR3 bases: TGTGCCAGCAGCCAAGCGGGGGGAGGAATTGAAGCTTTCTTT. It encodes CASSQAGGGIEAFF.